These T cell receptor beta chains were read from a single sample in a study. MiXCR was run by TCRdb on the 5' RACE reads, yielding one entry per CDR3 protein. The data contain approximately 58,000 distinct CDR3 sequences, 26% of them singletons. The sample consisted of tumor-infiltrating Tregs sorted from the breast tumor. The receptor set was obtained from a female donor with breast cancer. CDR3s include the opening cysteine and the closing phenylalanine or tryptophan. Each record gives: V gene, clone size, J gene, D gene, CDR3 DNA, CDR3 protein. A D gene is named only where the DNA matches it firmly. Clone size appears in some rows only: once, few, many, or a class for an expanded clone.

v_call: TRBV28
clone_size: once
j_call: TRBJ1-5
d_call: -
cdr3_nt: TGTGCCAGCAGTCTTCCGGGGGTCATTACTAGCAATCAGCCCCAGCATTTT
cdr3_aa: CASSLPGVITSNQPQHF

v_call: TRBV2
clone_size: -
j_call: TRBJ2-1
d_call: TRBD2
cdr3_nt: TGTGCCAGCAGGCCGGGACTAGACTCCTACAATGAGCAGTTCTTC
cdr3_aa: CASRPGLDSYNEQFF

v_call: TRBV7-2
clone_size: -
j_call: TRBJ2-7
d_call: -
cdr3_nt: TGTGCCAGCAGCTTAGAGGGCAGGGCGCAGTACTTC
cdr3_aa: CASSLEGRAQYF

v_call: TRBV20-1
clone_size: -
j_call: TRBJ2-5
d_call: TRBD2
cdr3_nt: TGCAGTGCTATTCTACCCCCGGGACTAGCGGGAGCTTACGGAGAGACCCAGTACTTC
cdr3_aa: CSAILPPGLAGAYGETQYF

v_call: TRBV10-2
clone_size: many
j_call: TRBJ1-5
d_call: -
cdr3_nt: TGCGCCAGCAGTGGGACAGATAGCAATCAGCCCCAGCATTTT
cdr3_aa: CASSGTDSNQPQHF

v_call: TRBV12-3/TRBV12-4
clone_size: many
j_call: TRBJ2-2
d_call: -
cdr3_nt: TGTGCCAGCAGACCTGGGACAACCGGGGAGCTGTTTTTT
cdr3_aa: CASRPGTTGELFF

v_call: TRBV2
clone_size: few
j_call: TRBJ2-7
d_call: TRBD2
cdr3_nt: TGTGCCAGCACGAGTGAGCGGGAGTCCGAGCAGTACTTC
cdr3_aa: CASTSERESEQYF

v_call: TRBV5-1
clone_size: many
j_call: TRBJ2-2
d_call: -
cdr3_nt: TGCGCCAGCAGCTTGGGACACAACACCGGGGAGCTGTTTTTT
cdr3_aa: CASSLGHNTGELFF

v_call: TRBV7-9
clone_size: -
j_call: TRBJ2-1
d_call: -
cdr3_nt: TGTGCCAGCAGCACCCACAATGAGCAGTTCTTC
cdr3_aa: CASSTHNEQFF

v_call: TRBV2
clone_size: many
j_call: TRBJ1-2
d_call: -
cdr3_nt: TGTGCCAGCAAATTGGACATAGGCTCCTACTATGGCTACACCTTC
cdr3_aa: CASKLDIGSYYGYTF

v_call: TRBV11-1
clone_size: -
j_call: TRBJ2-5
d_call: TRBD1
cdr3_nt: TGTGCCAGCAGCTTCATGCCGGCAGGGGGTGGAGAGACCCAGTACTTC
cdr3_aa: CASSFMPAGGGETQYF

v_call: TRBV7-8
clone_size: -
j_call: TRBJ1-5
d_call: -
cdr3_nt: TGTGCCAGCAGCTTAGGAGGGTTAGGCCGAAGTGACCAGCATTTT
cdr3_aa: CASSLGGLGRSDQHF

v_call: TRBV7-2
clone_size: -
j_call: TRBJ2-7
d_call: -
cdr3_nt: TGTGCCAGCACCATTGGGATCTCCTACGAGCAGTACTTC
cdr3_aa: CASTIGISYEQYF

v_call: TRBV13
clone_size: -
j_call: TRBJ2-1
d_call: -
cdr3_nt: TGTGCCAGCAGCTTAGTTGGCGTCAGCTCCTACAATGAGCAGTTCTTC
cdr3_aa: CASSLVGVSSYNEQFF

v_call: TRBV2
clone_size: many
j_call: TRBJ2-5
d_call: TRBD1
cdr3_nt: TGTGCCAGCATGGGGACAGGGGCCTCGGCCCAGTACTTC
cdr3_aa: CASMGTGASAQYF

v_call: TRBV30
clone_size: few
j_call: TRBJ2-7
d_call: TRBD1
cdr3_nt: TGTGCCTGGAGTTCTCACAGGGGCCACGAGCAGTACTTC
cdr3_aa: CAWSSHRGHEQYF

v_call: TRBV6-5
clone_size: -
j_call: TRBJ2-2
d_call: TRBD2
cdr3_nt: TGTACCACACTAGCGGGGACCAACACCGGGGAGCTGTTTTTT
cdr3_aa: CTTLAGTNTGELFF